These T cell receptor beta chains were read from a single sample in a study of blood T cell repertoires in COVID-19. Measured with immunoSEQ multiplex PCR; TCRdb has only the in-frame clones, and not every one. The data show about 270,000 clones, about four fifths seen once. The sequencing input was peripheral blood. Receptors were obtained from a woman aged 18-30 years with acute or convalescent COVID-19. CDR3s leave out the opening cysteine and the closing phenylalanine or tryptophan.

V gene: TRBV7-3; J gene: TRBJ2-7; CDR3 length: 17; CDR3 protein: ASSQTSSWGLADAYEQY
V gene: TRBV19; J gene: TRBJ2-3; CDR3 length: 9; CDR3 protein: ASSTGNTQY
V gene: TRBV4-3; J gene: TRBJ2-1; CDR3 length: 17; CDR3 protein: ASSSAGIQWTSGYNEQF
V gene: TRBV11-3; J gene: TRBJ2-3; CDR3 length: 13; CDR3 protein: ASSLGAGSTDTQY
V gene: TRBV5-6; J gene: TRBJ1-3; CDR3 length: 17; CDR3 protein: ASSSDAEASPFYGNTIY
V gene: TRBV12-5; J gene: TRBJ1-2; CDR3 length: 13; CDR3 protein: ASGSDRGKDYGYT
V gene: TRBV13; J gene: TRBJ1-2; CDR3 length: 17; CDR3 protein: ASSLSAHILRDRGDGYT
V gene: TRBV3-1/TRBV3-2; J gene: TRBJ2-5; CDR3 length: 14; CDR3 protein: ASSHLGLAGDGTQY
V gene: TRBV27; J gene: TRBJ1-6; CDR3 length: 16; CDR3 protein: ASSLAGQDTEIGSPLH
V gene: TRBV10-1; J gene: TRBJ2-1; CDR3 length: 11; CDR3 protein: ASTKRGWNEQF
V gene: TRBV19; J gene: TRBJ2-1; CDR3 length: 9; CDR3 protein: ASTDTNEQF
V gene: TRBV3-1/TRBV3-2; J gene: TRBJ2-1; CDR3 length: 11; CDR3 protein: ASGLAGGDEQF
V gene: TRBV20-1; J gene: TRBJ1-5; CDR3 length: 9; CDR3 protein: SASLGGPQH
V gene: TRBV29-1; J gene: TRBJ1-1; CDR3 length: 10; CDR3 protein: SGGRGETEAF
V gene: TRBV19; J gene: TRBJ2-2; CDR3 length: 16; CDR3 protein: ASSIGTDILGDTGELF
V gene: TRBV27; J gene: TRBJ1-1; CDR3 length: 12; CDR3 protein: ASSFLDTNTEAF
V gene: TRBV7-9; J gene: TRBJ1-3; CDR3 length: 10; CDR3 protein: AIAVSGNTIY
V gene: TRBV19; J gene: TRBJ1-4; CDR3 length: 12; CDR3 protein: ASSRRGHEEKLF
V gene: TRBV5-6; J gene: TRBJ1-4; CDR3 length: 11; CDR3 protein: ASGATGGEKLF
V gene: TRBV7-2; J gene: TRBJ2-7; CDR3 length: 14; CDR3 protein: ASSLAKASTAYEQY
V gene: TRBV11-2; J gene: TRBJ1-3; CDR3 length: 15; CDR3 protein: ASSHTRDSEGGNTIY
V gene: TRBV15; J gene: TRBJ1-1; CDR3 length: 12; CDR3 protein: ATSREKRGTEAF
V gene: TRBV9; J gene: TRBJ1-1; CDR3 length: 14; CDR3 protein: ASSRRTGEVNTEAF
V gene: TRBV4-3; J gene: TRBJ2-2; CDR3 length: 15; CDR3 protein: ASSHFVGGTNTGELF
V gene: TRBV3-1/TRBV3-2; J gene: TRBJ1-4; CDR3 length: 11; CDR3 protein: ASSPSHREKLF
V gene: TRBV7-2; J gene: TRBJ2-3; CDR3 length: 15; CDR3 protein: ASSLVNAGASTDTQY
V gene: TRBV10-3; J gene: TRBJ2-1; CDR3 length: 9; CDR3 protein: AHGSGNEQF
V gene: TRBV4-3; J gene: TRBJ2-3; CDR3 length: 12; CDR3 protein: ASSQNGATDTQY
V gene: TRBV30; J gene: TRBJ1-3; CDR3 length: 13; CDR3 protein: AWSLTGLAGNTIY
V gene: TRBV7-8; J gene: TRBJ2-1; CDR3 length: 11; CDR3 protein: ASSLPGLNEQF
V gene: TRBV4-1; J gene: TRBJ2-2; CDR3 length: 14; CDR3 protein: ASSHPSGTNTGELF
V gene: TRBV18; J gene: TRBJ1-2; CDR3 length: 12; CDR3 protein: ASSPWDTTNGYT
V gene: TRBV19; J gene: TRBJ2-5; CDR3 length: 10; CDR3 protein: AIRDKEETQY
V gene: TRBV4-1; J gene: TRBJ2-7; CDR3 length: 15; CDR3 protein: ASSQALPSGVKPEQY
V gene: TRBV6-2/TRBV6-3; J gene: TRBJ2-7; CDR3 length: 13; CDR3 protein: ASNPNSGGAWEQY
V gene: TRBV11-3; J gene: TRBJ1-5; CDR3 length: 12; CDR3 protein: ASSGRHGGQPQH
V gene: TRBV21-1; J gene: TRBJ1-2; CDR3 length: 11; CDR3 protein: ASTHRDNYGYT
V gene: TRBV28; J gene: TRBJ1-1; CDR3 length: 13; CDR3 protein: ASRLGQGLNTEAF
V gene: TRBV7-2; J gene: TRBJ2-7; CDR3 length: 14; CDR3 protein: ASKTHSLADSYEQY
V gene: TRBV11-3; J gene: TRBJ1-1; CDR3 length: 13; CDR3 protein: ASSLGSFGNTEAF
V gene: TRBV30; J gene: TRBJ2-3; CDR3 length: 13; CDR3 protein: ARGTGFLGTDTQY
V gene: TRBV6-2/TRBV6-3; J gene: TRBJ2-1; CDR3 length: 13; CDR3 protein: ASSLGLAGGYEQF
V gene: TRBV28; J gene: TRBJ2-7; CDR3 length: 12; CDR3 protein: ASMVGDSHYEQY
V gene: TRBV7-6; J gene: TRBJ2-7; CDR3 length: 14; CDR3 protein: ASSLTRGAEQYEQY
V gene: TRBV19; J gene: TRBJ2-1; CDR3 length: 13; CDR3 protein: ASRKQGAFHNEQF
V gene: TRBV9; J gene: TRBJ1-2; CDR3 length: 12; CDR3 protein: ASSPGQGHYGYT
V gene: TRBV30; J gene: TRBJ1-3; CDR3 length: 12; CDR3 protein: AWSVGVSGNTIY
V gene: TRBV6-5; J gene: TRBJ1-1; CDR3 length: 11; CDR3 protein: ASSYSGHHEAF
V gene: TRBV5-5; J gene: TRBJ2-7; CDR3 length: 13; CDR3 protein: ASSLRTEFSYEQY
V gene: TRBV6-1; J gene: TRBJ2-1; CDR3 length: 16; CDR3 protein: ASSATGTSGSSYNEQF
V gene: TRBV5-4; J gene: TRBJ2-1; CDR3 length: 11; CDR3 protein: ASSLQGAGEQF
V gene: TRBV5-1; J gene: TRBJ2-5; CDR3 length: 15; CDR3 protein: ASSLDLAGQGQETQY
V gene: TRBV30; J gene: TRBJ1-4; CDR3 length: 14; CDR3 protein: AWSGVGRDVDEKLF